The 22 T cell receptor beta chains below come from one sample, sequenced in a study of blood T cell repertoires in COVID-19. Produced via immunoSEQ multiplex PCR; TCRdb's table is partial and in-frame only. The sample has about 110,000 clones; roughly 86% are singletons. The sequenced material came from peripheral blood. Receptors originate from a middle-aged man with acute or convalescent COVID-19.

The V gene is TRBV7-2, the J gene TRBJ1-3; D perhaps matches TRBD1 (5 bases). Per germline, CDR1 SGHTA and CDR2 FQGNSA. The V and J ends lost 3 bases and 0 bases respectively, with 9 bases between them. The CDR3 is 15 residues long. This CDR3 is CASSFPGSSGNTIYF. DNA for the CDR3: TGTGCCAGCAGCTTTCCAGGGTCCTCTGGAAACACCATATATTTT.

The V call is TRBV5-5, the J call TRBJ2-3; TRBD1 agrees at 10 bases. Looked up from germline, CDR1 is SGHKS and CDR2 is YYEKEE (reference sequence). This CDR3 has 15 amino acids. Unmatched junction bases numbered 4, after V lost 4 bases and J lost 2 bases. The CDR3 region has the DNA TGTGCCAGCAGCACCGGGACAGGGGACACAGATACGCAGTATTTT. Protein sequence: CASSTGTGDTDTQYF.

V gene TRBV27 combines with J gene TRBJ2-1; D may be TRBD2 (9 bases). The CDR3 loop spans 18 amino acids. CDR1 and CDR2 from the germline V gene are MNHEY and SMNVEV (reference sequence). Trimming pared 4 bases from V and 7 bases from J, leaving 26 bases between. CDR3 DNA sequence: TGTGCCAGCAGTTACGCAGGGGGCGATTTGCGGGAGGGTAATGAGCAGTTCTTC. It codes for CASSYAGGDLREGNEQFF.

V gene TRBV4-2 combines with J gene TRBJ2-7, with 9 bases fitting TRBD1. The germline V gene encodes CDR1 LGHNA and CDR2 YNFKEQ. CDR3 length: 14 amino acids. Losses at the gene ends were 3 bases for V and 6 bases for J; bases not matched to a gene: 6. The CDR3 here is CASSQSRTGVEQYF. DNA of the CDR3: TGTGCCAGCAGCCAGTCCCGGACAGGGGTCGAGCAGTACTTC.

The V call is TRBV30, the J call TRBJ2-2, with D unresolved. V was trimmed by 4 bases and J by 0 bases, leaving 9 bases between them. The germline CDR1 and CDR2 sequences are GTSNPN and SVGIG (reference sequence). This CDR3 comprises 14 residues. CDR3 region: CAWTKTTNTGELFF. The CDR3 DNA reads TGTGCCTGGACCAAAACTACGAACACCGGGGAGCTGTTTTTT.

The chain carries TRBV7-3 and TRBJ1-1; tentative D call: TRBD1 (6 bases). The germline V and J ends were trimmed by 4 bases and 1 base, with 10 bases remaining between them. The CDR3 has 14 residues. The germline V gene encodes CDR1 SGHTA and CDR2 FQGTGA. The CDR3 DNA is TGTGCCAGCAGCTCCCTGGGACAGAACACTGAAGCTTTCTTT. Amino acid sequence: CASSSLGQNTEAFF.

The V call is TRBV7-2, the J call TRBJ1-2; the match to TRBD1 covers 7 bases. Trimming cost V 5 bases and J 4 bases; bases outside gene matches: 4. Germline CDR1 SGHTA, CDR2 FQGNSA. The CDR3 contains 13 residues. In DNA, the CDR3 is TGTGCCAGCAGCCGGGACAGCCTCTATGGCTACACCTTC. It encodes CASSRDSLYGYTF. The entire variable domain, with the rest obtained from reference TRBV7-2 and TRBJ1-2, is as follows: GAGVSQSPSNKVTEKGKDVELRCDPISGHTALYWYRQSLGQGLEFLIYFQGNSAPDKSGLPSDRFSAERTGGSVSTLTIQRTQQEDSAVYLCASSRDSLYGYTFGSGTRLTVV.

The rearrangement joins TRBV29-1 to TRBJ2-3; 10 bases are shared with TRBD2. This CDR3 contains 13 residues. Per germline, CDR1 SQVTM and CDR2 ANQGSEA. With V trimmed by 5 bases and J by 6 bases, 5 bases remained unmatched. This chain's CDR3 is CSVLAGETDTQYF. The CDR3 DNA sequence: TGCAGCGTTCTAGCGGGAGAAACCGATACGCAGTATTTT.

The chain joins TRBV10-3 to TRBJ1-6, with D hard to call. In germline, CDR1 is ENHRY, CDR2 SYGVKD. The CDR3 totals 15 residues. V was shortened by 4 bases and J by 0 bases, with 7 bases between the two germline ends. CDR3 nucleotide sequence: TGTGCCATCAGTGGAGAAAGCTCCTATAATTCACCCCTCCACTTT. It yields the protein CAISGESSYNSPLHF.

This rearrangement joins TRBV7-3 to TRBJ1-1, with D perhaps matching TRBD1 (5 bases). Trimming stripped 2 bases from V and 6 bases from J, with 13 bases between. Germline V gene sequence: CDR1 SGHTA, CDR2 FQGTGA. The CDR3 spans 14 residues. Here the CDR3 reads CASSLSGGVAEAFF. As DNA, the CDR3 is TGTGCCAGCAGCTTATCCGGGGGAGTGGCTGAAGCTTTCTTT.

J is TRBJ2-5 and V is TRBV14; D unclear. The germline gives CDR1 SGHDN, CDR2 FVKESK. V gave up 1 base and J gave up 1 base, with 7 bases separating them. CDR3 length: 14 residues. CDR3 protein: CASSQGQFQETQYF. The CDR3 nucleotides are TGTGCCAGCAGCCAAGGGCAGTTCCAAGAGACCCAGTACTTC. Filled out from reference TRBV14 and TRBJ2-5, the complete variable domain reads EAGVTQFPSHSVIEKGQTVTLRCDPISGHDNLYWYRRVMGKEIKFLLHFVKESKQDESGMPNNRFLAERTGGTYSTLKVQPAELEDSGVYFCASSQGQFQETQYFGPGTRLLVL.

The rearrangement joins TRBV5-1 to TRBJ2-2; D is perhaps TRBD2 (5 bases). This CDR3 is built from 15 residues. From germline, CDR1 is SGHRS and CDR2 YFSETQ. V lost 2 bases, J lost 1 base, and 9 bases lay in between. The CDR3 bases are TGCGCCAGCAGCTTCGGACGGGGGAACACCGGGGAGCTGTTTTTT. This encodes CASSFGRGNTGELFF.

The chain recombines TRBV12-3 or TRBV12-4 with TRBJ1-3; D remains ambiguous. V was trimmed by 3 bases and J by 4 bases, leaving 4 bases between them. CDR3 length: 12 amino acids. CDR3 loop: CASSFMGNTIYF. The CDR3 nucleotides read TGTGCCAGCAGTTTTATGGGAAACACCATATATTTT.

The chain has TRBV3-1 (or the pseudogene TRBV3-2) and TRBJ1-1; the D gene is possibly TRBD1 (5 bases). The CDR3 has 14 amino acids. Trimming removed 4 bases at V and 1 base at J, with 10 bases between. Per the germline V gene, CDR1 is LGHDT and CDR2 is YNNKEL (reference sequence). CDR3 protein: CASSRQSTNTEAFF. DNA for the CDR3: TGTGCCAGCAGCCGACAGTCAACGAACACTGAAGCTTTCTTT.

V is TRBV5-4 and J is TRBJ1-5; D might be TRBD1 (6 bases). Germline V lookup: CDR1 SGHNT, CDR2 YYREEE (reference sequence). This CDR3 has 16 residues. The germline V and J ends were trimmed by 0 bases and 2 bases, with 12 bases remaining between them. The CDR3 DNA follows: TGTGCCAGCAGCTTGGACCAGGGGAATGGCAATCAGCCCCAGCATTTT. Amino acid sequence: CASSLDQGNGNQPQHF.

The chain joins TRBV7-2 to TRBJ1-5; possible D gene TRBD1, 5 bases. Looked up from germline, CDR1 is SGHTA and CDR2 is FQGNSA. Trimming removed 2 bases from V and 3 bases from J, with 11 bases in between. The CDR3 runs to 15 residues. DNA of the CDR3: TGTGCCAGCAGCTTAAATGGGGGGTTCAATCAGCCCCAGCATTTT. Translation: CASSLNGGFNQPQHF.

The CDR3 sequence: CASSQDLYSSYEQYF. The CDR3 region has the DNA TGTGCCAGCAGCCAAGATTTGTATTCCTCCTACGAGCAGTACTTC. The chain carries TRBV4-2 and TRBJ2-7; D is unresolved. The V gene lost 0 bases and the J gene lost 0 bases, with 9 bases spanning the gap. CDR1 is LGHNA, CDR2 YNFKEQ, per germline. The CDR3 consists of 15 residues.

Comment on this clone: The junction departs from germline at one end; a sequencing error may be responsible. This sequence joins TRBV6-6 and TRBJ1-6; the D gene is possibly TRBD1 (5 bases). CDR3 length: 15 residues. CDR1 and CDR2 (germline): MNHNY, SVGAGI (reference sequence). CDR3 nucleotides: TGTACCAGCAGTTACCCCGGGGGGGGTAATTCACCCCTCCACTTT. Amino acids: CTSSYPGGGNSPLHF.

The rearrangement links TRBV5-5 to TRBJ2-1; TRBD1 matches at 8 bases. CDR1 is SGHKS and CDR2 is YYEKEE in the germline V gene (reference sequence). CDR3 size: 17 residues. V lost 2 bases to trimming and J lost 5 bases; unmatched junction nucleotides: 12. CDR3 nucleotides: TGTGCCAGCAGCTTAGGCCCCTGGACAGGGATGGACAATGAGCAGTTCTTC. This encodes CASSLGPWTGMDNEQFF.

The chain couples TRBV3-1 (or the pseudogene TRBV3-2) to TRBJ1-3; 8 nucleotides line up with TRBD1. Germline CDR1 reads LGHDT; CDR2 reads YNNKEL (reference sequence). This CDR3 is 13 amino acids long. J was trimmed by 6 bases and V by 10 bases; bases with no gene match: 8. The CDR3 DNA reads TGTGCCACCCGGGCAGGGGGCATAAACACCATATATTTT. It encodes CATRAGGINTIYF.

CDR3 DNA sequence: TGTGCCAGCAGTTTAGGGAGCGGGATCTACGAGCAGTACTTC. Translated: CASSLGSGIYEQYF. The chain combines TRBV27 with TRBJ2-7, with 7 bases lining up with TRBD2. Germline values: CDR1 MNHEY, CDR2 SMNVEV (reference sequence). Germline trimming cut 2 bases from V and 3 bases from J; bases unmatched to any gene: 4. The CDR3 runs 14 residues.

Note on this clone: Other DNA sequences of this sample code for an identical CDR3. V usage is TRBV12-3 or TRBV12-4 and J usage is TRBJ1-1; 7 positions agree with TRBD1. Germline trimming cut 5 bases from V and 5 bases from J; bases unmatched to any gene: 5. This CDR3 contains 13 residues. The CDR3 spells CASSADRVTEAFF. In nucleotides, the CDR3 is TGTGCCAGCAGTGCAGACAGGGTGACTGAAGCTTTCTTT.